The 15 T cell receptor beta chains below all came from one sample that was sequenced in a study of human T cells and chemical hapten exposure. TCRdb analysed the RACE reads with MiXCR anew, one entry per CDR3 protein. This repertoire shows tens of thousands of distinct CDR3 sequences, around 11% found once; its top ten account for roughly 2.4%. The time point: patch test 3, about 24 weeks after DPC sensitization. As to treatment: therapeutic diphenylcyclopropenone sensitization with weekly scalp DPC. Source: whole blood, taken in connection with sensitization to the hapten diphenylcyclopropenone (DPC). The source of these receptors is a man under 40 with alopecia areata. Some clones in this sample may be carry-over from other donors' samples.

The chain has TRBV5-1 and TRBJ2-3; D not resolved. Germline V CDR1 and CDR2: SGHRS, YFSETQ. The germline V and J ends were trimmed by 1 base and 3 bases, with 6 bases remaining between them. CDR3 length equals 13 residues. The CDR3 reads CASSLKGTDTQYF. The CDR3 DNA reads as TGCGCCAGCAGCTTGAAGGGAACAGATACGCAGTATTTT.

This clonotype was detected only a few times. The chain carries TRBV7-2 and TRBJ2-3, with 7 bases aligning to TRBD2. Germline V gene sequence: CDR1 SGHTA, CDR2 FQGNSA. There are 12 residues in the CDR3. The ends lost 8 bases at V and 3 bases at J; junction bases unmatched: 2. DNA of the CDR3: TGTGCCAGCGGGGGGGAAACAGATACGCAGTATTTT. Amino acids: CASGGETDTQYF.

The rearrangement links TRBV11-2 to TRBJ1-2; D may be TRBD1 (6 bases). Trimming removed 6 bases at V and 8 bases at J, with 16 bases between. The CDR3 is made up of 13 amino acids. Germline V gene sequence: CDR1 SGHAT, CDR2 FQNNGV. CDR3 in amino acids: CASRKITGQGYTF. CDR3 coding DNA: TGTGCCAGCAGAAAGATTACAGGGCAGGGCTACACCTTC.

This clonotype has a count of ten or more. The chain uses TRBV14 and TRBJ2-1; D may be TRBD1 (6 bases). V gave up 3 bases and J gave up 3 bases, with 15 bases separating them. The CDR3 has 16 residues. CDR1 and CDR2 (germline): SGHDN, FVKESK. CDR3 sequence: CASSHRKQGRYNEQFF. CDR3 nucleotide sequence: TGTGCCAGCAGCCATCGGAAGCAGGGGCGCTACAATGAGCAGTTCTTC. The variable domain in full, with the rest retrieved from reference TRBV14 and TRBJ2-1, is EAGVTQFPSHSVIEKGQTVTLRCDPISGHDNLYWYRRVMGKEIKFLLHFVKESKQDESGMPNNRFLAERTGGTYSTLKVQPAELEDSGVYFCASSHRKQGRYNEQFFGPGTRLTVL.

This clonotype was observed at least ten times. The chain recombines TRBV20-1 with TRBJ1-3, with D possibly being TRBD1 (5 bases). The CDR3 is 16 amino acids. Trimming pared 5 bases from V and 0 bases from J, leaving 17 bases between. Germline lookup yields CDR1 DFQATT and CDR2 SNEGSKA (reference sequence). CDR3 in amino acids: CSAERDRADSGNTIYF. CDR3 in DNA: TGCAGTGCTGAAAGGGACCGCGCCGACTCTGGAAACACCATATATTTT.

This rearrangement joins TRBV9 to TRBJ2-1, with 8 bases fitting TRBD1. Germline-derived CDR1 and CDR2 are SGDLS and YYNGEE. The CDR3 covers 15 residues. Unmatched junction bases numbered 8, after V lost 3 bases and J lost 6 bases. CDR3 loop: CASSGWTGSGNEQFF. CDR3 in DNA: TGTGCCAGCAGCGGGTGGACAGGGAGTGGCAATGAGCAGTTCTTC.

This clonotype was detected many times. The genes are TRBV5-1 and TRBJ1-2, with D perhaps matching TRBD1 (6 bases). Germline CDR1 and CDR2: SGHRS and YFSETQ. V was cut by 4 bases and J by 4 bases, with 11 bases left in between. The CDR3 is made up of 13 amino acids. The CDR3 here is CASSPDSVYGYTF. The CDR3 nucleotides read TGCGCCAGCAGCCCGGACAGCGTCTATGGCTACACCTTC. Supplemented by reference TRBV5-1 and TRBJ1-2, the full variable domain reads KAGVTQTPRYLIKTRGQQVTLSCSPISGHRSVSWYQQTPGQGLQFLFEYFSETQRNKGNFPGRFSGRQFSNSRSEMNVSTLELGDSALYLCASSPDSVYGYTFGSGTRLTVV.

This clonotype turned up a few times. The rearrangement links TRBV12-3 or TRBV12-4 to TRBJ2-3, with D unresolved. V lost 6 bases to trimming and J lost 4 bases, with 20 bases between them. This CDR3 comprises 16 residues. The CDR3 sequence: CASRRSEAARSDTQYF. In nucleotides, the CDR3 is TGTGCCAGCAGGCGATCCGAGGCCGCGCGCTCAGATACGCAGTATTTT.

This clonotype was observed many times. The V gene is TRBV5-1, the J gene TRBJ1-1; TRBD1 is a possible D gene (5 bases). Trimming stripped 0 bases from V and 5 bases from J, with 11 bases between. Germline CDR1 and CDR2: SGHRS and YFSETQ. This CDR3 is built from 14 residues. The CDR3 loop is CASSLGGTDTEAFF. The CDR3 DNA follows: TGCGCCAGCAGCTTGGGAGGGACGGATACTGAAGCTTTCTTT.

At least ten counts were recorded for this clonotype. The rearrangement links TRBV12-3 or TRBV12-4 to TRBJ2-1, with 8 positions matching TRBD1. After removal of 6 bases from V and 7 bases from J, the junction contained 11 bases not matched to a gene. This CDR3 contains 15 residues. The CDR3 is CASSKPGQVLNEQFF. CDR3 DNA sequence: TGTGCCAGCAGCAAACCGGGACAGGTTTTGAATGAGCAGTTCTTC.

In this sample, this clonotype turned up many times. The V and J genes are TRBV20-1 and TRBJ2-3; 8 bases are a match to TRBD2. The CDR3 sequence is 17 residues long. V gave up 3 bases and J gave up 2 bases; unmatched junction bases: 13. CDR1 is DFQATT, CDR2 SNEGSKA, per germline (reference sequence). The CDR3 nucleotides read TGCAGTGCTAGTGTACCGGGACTAGTTTTCGCCACAGATACGCAGTATTTT. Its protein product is CSASVPGLVFATDTQYF.

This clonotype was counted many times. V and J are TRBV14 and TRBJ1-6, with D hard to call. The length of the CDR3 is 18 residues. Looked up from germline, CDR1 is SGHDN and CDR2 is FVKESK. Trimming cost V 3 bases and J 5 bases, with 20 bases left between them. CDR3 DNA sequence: TGTGCCAGCAGCCAGCGTCCGCACAGCTCGAATGATAATTCACCCCTCCACTTT. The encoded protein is CASSQRPHSSNDNSPLHF.

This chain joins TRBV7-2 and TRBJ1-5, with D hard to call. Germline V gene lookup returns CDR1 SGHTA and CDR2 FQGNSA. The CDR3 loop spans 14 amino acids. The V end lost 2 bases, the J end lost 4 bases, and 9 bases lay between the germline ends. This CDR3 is CASSLLGGNQPQHF. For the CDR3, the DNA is TGTGCCAGCAGCTTATTGGGAGGTAATCAGCCCCAGCATTTT.

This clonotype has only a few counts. DNA for the CDR3: TGTGCCAGCAGTTCCGGGACAGGGTATTCTGGGGCCAACGTCCTGACTTTC. Translated, it gives CASSSGTGYSGANVLTF. The J gene is TRBJ2-6, the V gene TRBV28, with TRBD1 matching 9 bases. The CDR3 consists of 17 residues. Trimming at V came to 4 bases and at J to 1 base, leaving 5 bases not matched to a gene. Germline CDR1 is MDHEN and CDR2 is SYDVKM. The entire variable domain, with the rest obtained from reference TRBV28 and TRBJ2-6, is as follows: DVKVTQSSRYLVKRTGEKVFLECVQDMDHENMFWYRQDPGLGLRLIYFSYDVKMKEKGDIPEGYSVSREKKERFSLILESASTNQTSMYLCASSSGTGYSGANVLTFGAGSRLTVL.

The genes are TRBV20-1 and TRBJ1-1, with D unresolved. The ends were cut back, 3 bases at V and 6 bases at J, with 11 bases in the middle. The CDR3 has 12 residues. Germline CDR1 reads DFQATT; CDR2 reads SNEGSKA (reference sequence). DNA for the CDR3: TGCAGTGCTAGCCCTGGGCAGTCTGAAGCTTTCTTT. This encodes CSASPGQSEAFF.